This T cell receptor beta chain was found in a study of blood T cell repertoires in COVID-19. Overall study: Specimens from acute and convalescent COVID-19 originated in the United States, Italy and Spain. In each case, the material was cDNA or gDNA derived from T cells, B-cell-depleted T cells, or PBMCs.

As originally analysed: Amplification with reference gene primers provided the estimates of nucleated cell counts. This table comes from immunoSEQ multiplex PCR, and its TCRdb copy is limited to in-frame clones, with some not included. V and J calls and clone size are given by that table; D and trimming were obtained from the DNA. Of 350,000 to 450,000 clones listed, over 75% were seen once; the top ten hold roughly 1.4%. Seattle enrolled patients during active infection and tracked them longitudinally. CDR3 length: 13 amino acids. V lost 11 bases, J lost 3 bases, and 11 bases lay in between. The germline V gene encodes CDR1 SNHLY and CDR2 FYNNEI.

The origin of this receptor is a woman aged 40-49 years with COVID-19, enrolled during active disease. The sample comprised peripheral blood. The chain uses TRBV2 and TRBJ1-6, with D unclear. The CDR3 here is CAGRQDYNSPLHF. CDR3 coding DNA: TGTGCCGGTAGACAAGACTATAATTCACCCCTCCACTTT.